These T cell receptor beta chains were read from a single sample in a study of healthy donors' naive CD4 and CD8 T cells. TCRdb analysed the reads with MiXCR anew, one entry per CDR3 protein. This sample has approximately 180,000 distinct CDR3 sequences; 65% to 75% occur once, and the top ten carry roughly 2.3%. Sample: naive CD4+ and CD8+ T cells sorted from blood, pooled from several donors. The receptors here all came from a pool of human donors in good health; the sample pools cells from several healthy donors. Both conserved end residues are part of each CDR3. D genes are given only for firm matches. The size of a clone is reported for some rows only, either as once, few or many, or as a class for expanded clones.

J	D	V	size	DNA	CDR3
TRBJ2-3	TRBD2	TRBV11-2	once	TGTGCCAGCAGCCCGCGAGGGGCGGGAGCCCTCACAGATACGCAGTATTTT	CASSPRGAGALTDTQYF
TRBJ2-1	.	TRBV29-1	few	TGCAGCGTTGAGGGGGTGGAACGGAAAAGCTCCTACAATGAGCAGTTCTTC	CSVEGVERKSSYNEQFF
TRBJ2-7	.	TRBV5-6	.	TGTGCCAGCACCAGGGAACAGATCTCCTACGAGCAGTACTTC	CASTREQISYEQYF
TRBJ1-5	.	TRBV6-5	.	TGTGCCAGCAAGCCCAGGGGATATAGCAATCAGCCCCAGCATTTT	CASKPRGYSNQPQHF
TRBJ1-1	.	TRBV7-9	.	TGTGCCAGCAGCTTAGTCCGGAATGGGGGTGAAGCTTTCTTT	CASSLVRNGGEAFF
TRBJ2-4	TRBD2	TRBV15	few	TGTGCCACCAGCAGGGCCGAGAGAGCGGGGGACATTCAGTACTTC	CATSRAERAGDIQYF
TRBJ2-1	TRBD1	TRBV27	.	TGTGCCAGCACCCGAGGGGGCTATGAGCAGTTCTTC	CASTRGGYEQFF
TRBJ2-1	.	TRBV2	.	TGTGCCAGCAGTGCCTGGCTAGTAATATCCAATGAGCAGTTCTTC	CASSAWLVISNEQFF
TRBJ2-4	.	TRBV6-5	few	TGTGCCAGCAGGGGATGGGAAACCAAAAACATTCAGTACTTC	CASRGWETKNIQYF
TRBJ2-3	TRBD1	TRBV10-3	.	TGTGCCATCAGTGAGTCCACGGGACAGGGGCCTGATACGCAGTATTTT	CAISESTGQGPDTQYF
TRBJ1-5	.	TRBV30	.	TGTGCCTGGAGTAGGGGTAGGGGCAATCAGCCCCAGCATTTT	CAWSRGRGNQPQHF
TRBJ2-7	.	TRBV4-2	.	TGTGCCAGCAGCCAAGAGGAAGGAGTCTCCTCCTACGAGCAGTACTTC	CASSQEEGVSSYEQYF
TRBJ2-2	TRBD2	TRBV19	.	TGTGCCAGTAGTATGGAGGCGGAGGGCACTAGCGGGGTGGTCGGGGGCACCGGGGAGCTGTTTTTT	CASSMEAEGTSGVVGGTGELFF
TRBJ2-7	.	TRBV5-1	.	TGCGCCAGCAGCTTGCGTGCCCAGACCTACGAGCAGTACTTC	CASSLRAQTYEQYF
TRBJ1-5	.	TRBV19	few	TGTGCCAGTAGTATAGAAGGGACAAATACCAATCAGCCCCAGCATTTT	CASSIEGTNTNQPQHF
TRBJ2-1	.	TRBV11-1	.	TGTGCCAGCAGCTTTAGTAATGAGCAGTTCTTC	CASSFSNEQFF
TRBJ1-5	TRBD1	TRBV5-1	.	TGCGCCAGCAGCTTGGGGCCAGGGGGTAACAATCAGCCCCAGCATTTT	CASSLGPGGNNQPQHF
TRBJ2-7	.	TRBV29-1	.	TGCAGCGTTGAACTTAGCGGTTCCTACGAGCAGTACTTC	CSVELSGSYEQYF
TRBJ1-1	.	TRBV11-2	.	TGTGCCAGCAGCTTAGCGATGGGGGGTGGCACTGAAGCTTTCTTT	CASSLAMGGGTEAFF
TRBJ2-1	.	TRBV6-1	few	TGTGCCAGCAGTTCACAGCCGGGGAATGAGCAGTTCTTC	CASSSQPGNEQFF
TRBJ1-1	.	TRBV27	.	TGTGCCAGCAGGCCGGACAGGAACACTGAAGCTTTCTTT	CASRPDRNTEAFF
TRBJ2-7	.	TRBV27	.	TGTGCCAGCAGTCCCGGACTCGTACCGTACGAGCAGTACTTC	CASSPGLVPYEQYF
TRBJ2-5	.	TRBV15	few	TGTGCCACCAGCAGAGGTCAAGACACCGTAGAGACCCAGTACTTC	CATSRGQDTVETQYF
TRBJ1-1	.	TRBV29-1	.	TGCAGCGTTGATGAGGGTAAAGCTTTCTTT	CSVDEGKAFF
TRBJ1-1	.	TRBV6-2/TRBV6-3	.	TGTGCCAGCACCCAGGGCGCTGAAGCTTTCTTT	CASTQGAEAFF
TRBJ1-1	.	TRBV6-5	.	TGTGCCAGCAGTTACTCTCTTGGGAACACTGAAGCTTTCTTT	CASSYSLGNTEAFF
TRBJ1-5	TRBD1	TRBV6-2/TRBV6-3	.	TGTGCCAGCAGTTACCTGGGACAGCCTAGCAATCAGCCCCAGCATTTT	CASSYLGQPSNQPQHF
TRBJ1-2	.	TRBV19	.	TGTGCCAGTACTAAAGACAGGATTAACTATGGCTACACCTTC	CASTKDRINYGYTF
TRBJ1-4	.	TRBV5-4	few	TGTGCCAGCAGCTTTGGGGGCACTAATGAAAAACTGTTTTTT	CASSFGGTNEKLFF
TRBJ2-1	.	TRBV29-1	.	TGCAGCGTTGAGTGGGCAGAGGACAATGAGCAGTTCTTC	CSVEWAEDNEQFF
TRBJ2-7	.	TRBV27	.	TGTGCCAGCAGTTTTAAAGGGATATTCCCCTACGAGCAGTACTTC	CASSFKGIFPYEQYF
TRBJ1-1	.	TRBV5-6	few	TGTGCCAGCAGCTTCTATACTACCGACAGAACCAAGAACACTGAAGCTTTCTTT	CASSFYTTDRTKNTEAFF
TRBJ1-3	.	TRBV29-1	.	TGCAGCGTTGACCTGGGGGCGGATGGAAACACCATATATTTT	CSVDLGADGNTIYF
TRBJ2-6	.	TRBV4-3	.	TGCGCCAGCAGCCTCGCGACTGGGGCCACCACTTGGGTCAACGTCCTGACTTTC	CASSLATGATTWVNVLTF
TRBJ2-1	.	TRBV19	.	TGTGCCAGTAATCCCGACTGGGGCTACAATGAGCAGTTCTTC	CASNPDWGYNEQFF
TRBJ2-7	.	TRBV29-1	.	TGCAGCGTTGAAGCAGGGGCGCACTACGAGCAGTACTTC	CSVEAGAHYEQYF
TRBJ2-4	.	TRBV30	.	TGTGCCTGGAGTGCGGACAGATTAGCCAAAAACATTCAGTACTTC	CAWSADRLAKNIQYF
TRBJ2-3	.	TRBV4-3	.	TGCGCCAGCAGCTCGGGACTCTTGACAGATACGCAGTATTTT	CASSSGLLTDTQYF
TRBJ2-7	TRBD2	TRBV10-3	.	TGTGCCATCAGTGAGTCGCCTCGGGAGGAGGAGAAGCAGTACTTC	CAISESPREEEKQYF
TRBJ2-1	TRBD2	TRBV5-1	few	TGCGCCAGCAGCTTGGGGGGGACTAGCCTCAGTGAGCAGTTCTTC	CASSLGGTSLSEQFF
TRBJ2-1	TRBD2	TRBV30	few	TGTGCCAGCCGGACTAGTGCCTACAATGAGCAGTTCTTC	CASRTSAYNEQFF
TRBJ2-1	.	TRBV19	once	TGTGCCAGTAGTATAGATCCCCCTGAGCGCTTTAACCACAATGAGCAGTTCTTC	CASSIDPPERFNHNEQFF
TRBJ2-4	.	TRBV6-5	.	TGTGCCAGCAGTCCTTATTTTAGCGGCGGGGACATTCAGTACTTC	CASSPYFSGGDIQYF
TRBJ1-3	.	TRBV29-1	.	TGCAGCGTTGAAGCAGGAAACACCATATATTTT	CSVEAGNTIYF
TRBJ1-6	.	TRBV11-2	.	TGTGCCAGCAGCCTCCTTAGGCCGATGTCTGATTCACCCCTCCACTTT	CASSLLRPMSDSPLHF
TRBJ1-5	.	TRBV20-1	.	TGCAGTGCTAGAGATGATGTCCCCCGGGGCGGTAGCAATCAGCCCCAGCATTTT	CSARDDVPRGGSNQPQHF
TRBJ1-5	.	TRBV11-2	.	TGTGCCAGCAGCTTAGATAACAGCCCGGGCAATCAGCCCCAGCATTTT	CASSLDNSPGNQPQHF
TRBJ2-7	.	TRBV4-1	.	TGCGCCAGCAGCCAAGACAGAGCCTACGAGCAGTACTTC	CASSQDRAYEQYF
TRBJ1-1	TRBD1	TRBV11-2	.	TGTGCCAGCAGCATTGGACAGGAGAACACTGAAGCTTTCTTT	CASSIGQENTEAFF
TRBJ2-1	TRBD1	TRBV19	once	TGTGCCAGTAGTATAGACCGGGACAGGTTATACAATGAGCAGTTCTTC	CASSIDRDRLYNEQFF
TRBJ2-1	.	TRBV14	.	TGTGCCAGCAGCCAAGTCGGGAGTAATGAGCAGTTCTTC	CASSQVGSNEQFF
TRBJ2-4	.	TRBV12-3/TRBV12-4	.	TGTGCCAGCAGGGTAGGGGGGAATGACAAAAACATTCAGTACTTC	CASRVGGNDKNIQYF
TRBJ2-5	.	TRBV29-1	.	TGCAGCGTTGAGTGGGGGATCCAAGAGACCCAGTACTTC	CSVEWGIQETQYF
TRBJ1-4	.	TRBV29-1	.	TGCAGCGTTGAAGATCTTAAGGAATCTAATGAAAAACTGTTTTTT	CSVEDLKESNEKLFF
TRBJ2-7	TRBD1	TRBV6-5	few	TGTGCCAGCAGTTCTCCGGGACAGGCCTCCTACGAGCAGTACTTC	CASSSPGQASYEQYF
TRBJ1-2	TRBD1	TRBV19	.	TGTGCCATCCCTGACAGGGAAGGCTATGGCTACACCTTC	CAIPDREGYGYTF
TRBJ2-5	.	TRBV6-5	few	TGTGCCAGCAGTTTGGGGGTTCAAGAGACCCAGTACTTC	CASSLGVQETQYF
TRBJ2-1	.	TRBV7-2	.	TGTGCCAGCAGATCCGGGACGATCAACAATGAGCAGTTCTTC	CASRSGTINNEQFF
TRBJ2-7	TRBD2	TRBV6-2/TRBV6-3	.	TGTGCCACCCGACTAGCGGGGGATTCCTACGAGCAGTACTTC	CATRLAGDSYEQYF